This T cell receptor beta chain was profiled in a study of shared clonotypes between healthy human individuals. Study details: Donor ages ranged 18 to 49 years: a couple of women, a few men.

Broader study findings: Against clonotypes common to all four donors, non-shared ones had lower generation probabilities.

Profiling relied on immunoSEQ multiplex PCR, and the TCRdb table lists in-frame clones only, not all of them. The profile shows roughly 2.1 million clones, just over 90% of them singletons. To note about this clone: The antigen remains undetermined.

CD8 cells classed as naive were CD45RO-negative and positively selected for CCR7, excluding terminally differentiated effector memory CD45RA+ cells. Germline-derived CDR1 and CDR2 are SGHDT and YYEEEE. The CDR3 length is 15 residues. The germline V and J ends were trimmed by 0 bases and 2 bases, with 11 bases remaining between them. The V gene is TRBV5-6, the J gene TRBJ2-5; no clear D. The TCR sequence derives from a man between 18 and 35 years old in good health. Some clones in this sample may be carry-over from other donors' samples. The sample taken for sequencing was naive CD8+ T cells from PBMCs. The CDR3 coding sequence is TGTGCCAGCAGCTTGGGTGGCCCCATTCAAGAGACCCAGTACTTC. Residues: CASSLGGPIQETQYF.